Listed below are T cell receptor beta chains from one sample, sequenced in a study of shared clonotypes between healthy human individuals. Produced via immunoSEQ multiplex PCR; TCRdb's table is partial and in-frame only. The table includes fewer than 2.5 million clones, roughly 93% detected once. The sequencing input was naive CD4+ T cells from PBMCs. Source of these receptors: a man aged 18 to 30 in good health. Some clones in this sample may be carry-over from other donors' samples. Both conserved end residues are part of each CDR3. The D gene is left open where the match is weak. The size entry is marked missing in some rows and otherwise reads once, few, many or a size class.

d_gene	v_gene	j_gene	abundance	CDR3aa	CDR3nt
TRBD1	TRBV11-1	TRBJ2-6	NA	CASSRTTGGDGANVLTF	TGTGCCAGCAGCCGAACGACAGGGGGAGATGGGGCCAACGTCCTGACTTTC
TRBD2	TRBV19	TRBJ2-1	NA	CASSSSTSGRDEQFF	TGTGCCAGTAGTTCATCGACTAGCGGGAGGGATGAGCAGTTCTTC
TRBD1	TRBV5-1	TRBJ1-1	NA	CASSGQGASTEAFF	TGCGCCAGCTCCGGACAGGGGGCCAGCACTGAAGCTTTCTTT
NA	TRBV21-1	TRBJ1-1	NA	CASSQLGDEAFF	TGTGCCAGCAGCCAATTGGGTGATGAAGCTTTCTTT
NA	TRBV5-5	TRBJ1-1	NA	CASSRAFLVSEAFF	TGTGCCAGCAGCCGAGCATTTCTAGTAAGCGAAGCTTTCTTT
NA	TRBV5-1	TRBJ2-5	NA	CASSLSITDSPYF	TGCGCCAGCAGCTTGTCTATCACTGACTCTCCGTACTTC
NA	TRBV5-4	TRBJ2-5	once	CASSFTQETQYF	TGTGCCAGCAGCTTTACACAAGAGACCCAGTACTTC
NA	TRBV5-8	TRBJ2-7	NA	CASSPRTVYEQYF	TGTGCCAGCAGCCCTAGGACAGTATACGAGCAGTACTTC
NA	TRBV7-2	TRBJ2-5	NA	CASSLVGTQYF	TGTGCCAGCAGCTTAGTGGGGACCCAGTACTTC
TRBD1	TRBV5-1	TRBJ2-5	NA	CASSLENRGRQTQYF	TGCGCCAGCAGCTTGGAAAACAGGGGGCGGCAGACCCAGTACTTC
NA	TRBV5-6	TRBJ1-4	NA	CASSQQGREDEKLFF	TGTGCCAGCAGCCAACAGGGACGGGAAGATGAAAAACTGTTTTTT
NA	TRBV5-4	TRBJ2-2	NA	CASSDSGRATGELFF	TGTGCCAGCAGCGACTCGGGGCGTGCCACCGGGGAGCTGTTTTTT
NA	TRBV6-5	TRBJ1-1	NA	CASSLPGTEVGPFF	TGTGCCAGCAGCCTTCCTGGTACCGAAGTAGGGCCTTTCTTT
NA	TRBV18	TRBJ1-4	NA	CASSPRGNEKLFF	TGTGCCAGCTCACCACGCGGTAATGAAAAACTGTTTTTT
NA	TRBV5-1	TRBJ2-3	NA	CASSLGSLSTDTQYF	TGCGCCAGCAGCTTGGGTAGCCTTAGCACAGATACGCAGTATTTT
NA	TRBV10-3	TRBJ2-3	NA	CAISAGVQDTQYF	TGTGCCATCAGTGCGGGAGTGCAGGATACGCAGTATTTT
TRBD2	TRBV11-3	TRBJ2-1	NA	CASSPRASGHNEQFF	TGTGCCAGCAGCCCCCGGGCTAGCGGTCACAATGAGCAGTTCTTC
TRBD2	TRBV19	TRBJ2-3	NA	CASSMTSGRTYTDTQYF	TGTGCCAGTAGTATGACTAGCGGGAGAACCTACACAGATACGCAGTATTTT
NA	TRBV5-1	TRBJ1-1	NA	CASSLAQMNTEAFF	TGCGCCAGCAGCTTGGCCCAAATGAACACTGAAGCTTTCTTT
NA	TRBV27	TRBJ2-2	NA	CASSPRDFTGELFF	TGTGCCAGCAGTCCGAGGGATTTCACCGGGGAGCTGTTTTTT
TRBD1	TRBV29-1	TRBJ1-3	NA	CSVAGGSGTIYF	TGCAGCGTTGCAGGGGGCAGCGGCACCATATATTTT
NA	TRBV7-8	TRBJ2-4	NA	CASSLAGSKNIQYF	TGTGCCAGCAGCTTAGCGGGGTCCAAAAACATTCAGTACTTC
NA	TRBV5-8	TRBJ1-5	once	CASSFLWGEGSNQPQHF	TGTGCCAGCAGCTTTTTATGGGGTGAGGGAAGTAATCAGCCCCAGCATTTT
NA	TRBV5-1	TRBJ2-1	NA	CASNIAGSWNEQFF	TGCGCCAGCAATATCGCCGGGAGTTGGAATGAGCAGTTCTTC
NA	TRBV7-2	TRBJ1-6	NA	CASSLTSIYNSPLHF	TGTGCCAGCAGCTTAACGAGTATCTATAATTCACCCCTCCACTTT
NA	TRBV19	TRBJ1-1	NA	CASSIPGRNTEAFF	TGTGCCAGTAGTATCCCCGGGCGTAACACTGAAGCTTTCTTT
NA	TRBV5-1	TRBJ1-4	NA	CASSALAGVGNEKLFF	TGCGCCAGCAGCGCCTTGGCAGGGGTCGGAAATGAAAAACTGTTTTTT
TRBD1	TRBV7-9	TRBJ2-7	NA	CASSSDRGSYEQYF	TGTGCCAGCAGCTCGGACAGGGGCTCCTACGAGCAGTACTTC
NA	TRBV6-1	TRBJ1-1	NA	CASSESRGGRYAEAFF	TGTGCCAGCAGTGAATCCCGCGGGGGGAGATACGCTGAAGCTTTCTTT
NA	TRBV30	TRBJ2-1	NA	CAWSVLGNEQFF	TGTGCCTGGAGTGTCCTTGGGAATGAGCAGTTCTTC
TRBD1	TRBV29-1	TRBJ2-1	NA	CSTLPFAQGLEQFF	TGCAGCACCCTCCCGTTCGCACAGGGGCTTGAGCAGTTCTTC
TRBD1	TRBV2	TRBJ1-5	NA	CASSGTGGGQPQHF	TGTGCCAGCTCGGGGACAGGGGGCGGGCAGCCCCAGCATTTT
NA	TRBV7-3	TRBJ2-6	NA	CASSLGRPGANVLTF	TGTGCCAGCAGCTTAGGGCGGCCTGGGGCCAACGTCCTGACTTTC
TRBD2	TRBV7-3	TRBJ2-3	NA	CASSPQRESPDTQYF	TGTGCCAGCAGCCCACAGCGGGAGTCCCCAGATACGCAGTATTTT
TRBD2	TRBV4-1	TRBJ2-1	NA	CASKSSGDPYNEQFF	TGCGCCAGCAAGAGTAGCGGGGACCCTTACAATGAGCAGTTCTTC
TRBD2	TRBV5-1	TRBJ2-3	NA	CASSPRTSGRATDTQYF	TGCGCCAGCAGCCCTCGGACTAGCGGGAGGGCCACAGATACGCAGTATTTT
NA	TRBV28	TRBJ2-1	NA	CASSSHNEQFF	TGTGCCAGCAGCAGTCACAATGAGCAGTTCTTC
TRBD1	TRBV2	TRBJ2-5	NA	CASSLGTGGETQYF	TGTGCCAGCAGTCTGGGGACAGGGGGTGAGACCCAGTACTTC
NA	TRBV28	TRBJ1-2	NA	CASSFHLGTGLTYGYTF	TGTGCCAGCAGTTTCCACCTCGGGACTGGACTCACCTATGGCTACACCTTC
TRBD1	TRBV28	TRBJ1-1	NA	CASSLSGGSTEAFF	TGTGCCAGCAGTTTATCAGGGGGCTCCACTGAAGCTTTCTTT
NA	TRBV7-6	TRBJ2-3	NA	CASSLLPGAGGTDTQYF	TGTGCCAGCAGCCTCCTGCCAGGTGCCGGGGGCACAGATACGCAGTATTTT
NA	TRBV6-5	TRBJ2-4	once	CASSRTAKNIQYF	TGTGCCAGCAGTCGGACAGCCAAAAACATTCAGTACTTC